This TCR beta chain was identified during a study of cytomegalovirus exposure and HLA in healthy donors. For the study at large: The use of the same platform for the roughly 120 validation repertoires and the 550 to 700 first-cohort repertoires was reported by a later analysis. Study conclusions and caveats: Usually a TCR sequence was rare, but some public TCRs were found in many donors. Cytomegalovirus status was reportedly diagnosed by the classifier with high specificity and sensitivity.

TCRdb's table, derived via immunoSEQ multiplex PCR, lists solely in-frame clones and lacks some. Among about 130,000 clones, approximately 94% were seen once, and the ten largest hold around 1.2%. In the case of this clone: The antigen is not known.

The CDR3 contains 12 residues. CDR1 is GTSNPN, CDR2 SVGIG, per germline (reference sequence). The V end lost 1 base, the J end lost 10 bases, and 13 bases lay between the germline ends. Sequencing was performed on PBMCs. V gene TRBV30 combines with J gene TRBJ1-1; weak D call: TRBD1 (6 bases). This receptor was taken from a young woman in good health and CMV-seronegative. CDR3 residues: CAWSASGTLAFF. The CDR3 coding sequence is TGTGCCTGGAGTGCATCCGGGACACTAGCTTTCTTT.